This T cell receptor (beta chain) was sequenced for a study of cytomegalovirus exposure and HLA in healthy donors. Of note for this clone: Its antigen is undetermined.

Regarding the study as a whole: A few chains linked to CMV were shown in vitro to be specific for CMV antigens. V- and J-gene trimming of TCR beta was linked (in a later analysis) to a missense DCLRE1C variant.

Both 60 Vbeta primers and 13 Jbeta primers went into the PCR. Measured with immunoSEQ multiplex PCR; TCRdb has only the in-frame clones, and not every one. The table records more than 110,000 clones, over 75% of them present only once. V was clipped by 0 bases and J by 1 base, with 7 bases between them. Per the germline V gene, CDR1 is SGHRS and CDR2 is YFSETQ. The CDR3 consists of 14 residues. The gene calls are TRBV5-1 and TRBJ2-5; D call uncertain. Material for sequencing was PBMCs. This TCR derives from a man aged 25-45 years in good health and CMV-seronegative. CDR3 protein: CASSLGQIQETQYF. CDR3 DNA: TGCGCCAGCAGCTTGGGACAAATCCAAGAGACCCAGTACTTC.